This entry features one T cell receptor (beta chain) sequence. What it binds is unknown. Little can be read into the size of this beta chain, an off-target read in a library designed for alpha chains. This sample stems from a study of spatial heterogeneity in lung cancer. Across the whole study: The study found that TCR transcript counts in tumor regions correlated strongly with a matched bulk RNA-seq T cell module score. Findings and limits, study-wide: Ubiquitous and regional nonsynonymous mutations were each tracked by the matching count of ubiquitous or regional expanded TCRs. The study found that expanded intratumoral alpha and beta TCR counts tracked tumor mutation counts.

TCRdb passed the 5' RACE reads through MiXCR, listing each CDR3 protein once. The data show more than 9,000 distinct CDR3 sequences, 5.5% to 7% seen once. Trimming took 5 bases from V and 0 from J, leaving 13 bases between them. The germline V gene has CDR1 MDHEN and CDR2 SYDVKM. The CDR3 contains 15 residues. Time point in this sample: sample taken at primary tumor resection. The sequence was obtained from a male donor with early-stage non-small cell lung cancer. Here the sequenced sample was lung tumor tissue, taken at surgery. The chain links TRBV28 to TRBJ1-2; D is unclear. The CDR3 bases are TGTGCCAGCAGTCTCAGACACCTAGCTAACTATGGCTACACCTTC. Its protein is CASSLRHLANYGYTF.